What follows are 17 T cell receptor beta chains derived from one specimen sequenced in a study of radiotherapy plus CTLA-4 blockade in lung cancer. The method was immunoSEQ multiplex PCR; TCRdb's version includes in-frame clones alone and lacks a portion of them. The sample lists fewer than 75,000 clones; around 87% were seen once. Sequencing was performed on peripheral blood, taken from a patient treated with radiotherapy plus ipilimumab. Receptors originate from a human donor with non-small cell lung cancer that progressed on radiotherapy plus ipilimumab.

The J gene is TRBJ2-1, the V gene TRBV9; possible D gene TRBD2, 6 bases. Looked up from germline, CDR1 is SGDLS and CDR2 is YYNGEE. The ends were cut back, 0 bases at V and 0 bases at J, with 19 bases in the middle. The CDR3 runs to 19 residues. The CDR3 reads CASSVVGGTLGSSYNEQFF. The CDR3 DNA follows: TGTGCCAGCAGCGTAGTGGGCGGGACCCTGGGCAGCTCCTACAATGAGCAGTTCTTC.

V and J are TRBV27 and TRBJ2-3; TRBD1 matches at 8 bases. The CDR3 runs 16 residues. The trim removed 6 bases at V and 3 bases at J, leaving 11 bases unmatched. Germline-derived CDR1 and CDR2 are MNHEY and SMNVEV (reference sequence). In DNA form, the CDR3 reads TGTGCCAGCAGGCCGAAGACAGGGGCAAGGACAGATACGCAGTATTTT. This codes for CASRPKTGARTDTQYF.

The rearrangement links TRBV29-1 to TRBJ2-3, with TRBD2 matching over 10 bases. The CDR3 has 14 amino acids. Germline-derived CDR1 and CDR2 are SQVTM and ANQGSEA. V shed 6 bases and J 2 bases; nucleotides not matched to a gene: 5. The CDR3, as DNA: TGCAGCGTGGGGACTAGCGTGCACACAGATACGCAGTATTTT. Encoded protein: CSVGTSVHTDTQYF.

This chain uses TRBV7-3 with TRBJ1-5, with TRBD1 as a possible D gene (6 bases). Trimming cost V 2 bases and J 6 bases, with 14 bases left between them. CDR3 size: 15 residues. The germline CDR1 and CDR2 sequences are SGHTA and FQGTGA. For the CDR3, the DNA is TGTGCCAGCAGCTTAGGGTCAGGGGCCGGTCAGCCCCAGCATTTT. Translating gives CASSLGSGAGQPQHF.

This clone was seen only a few times. The V and J genes are TRBV6-8 and TRBJ2-7; D possibly corresponds to TRBD1 (6 bases). Germline assignment: CDR1 MNHGY and CDR2 SAAAGT. Trimming pared 7 bases from V and 1 base from J, leaving 17 bases between. The CDR3 is 15 residues long. CDR3 sequence: CASTNTRGYSYEQYV. Here the CDR3 DNA reads TGTGCCAGCACCAATACCAGGGGTTATTCCTACGAGCAGTACGTC.

This clone occurred once. The rearrangement links TRBV9 to TRBJ2-2; weak D call: TRBD2 (5 bases). Looked up from germline, CDR1 is SGDLS and CDR2 is YYNGEE. Trimming stripped 4 bases from V and 0 bases from J, with 10 bases between. There are 15 residues in the CDR3. In nucleotides, the CDR3 is TGTGCCAGCAGCTGGGGAGATGCGAACACCGGGGAGCTGTTTTTT. This encodes CASSWGDANTGELFF.

The V call is TRBV28, the J call TRBJ2-7; D is unclear. Germline V gives CDR1 MDHEN, CDR2 SYDVKM. The CDR3 extends over 12 amino acids. V shed 7 bases and J shed 4 bases, with 11 bases lying between them. The CDR3: CASTSEAYEQYF. CDR3 in DNA: TGTGCCAGCACCTCAGAAGCGTACGAGCAGTACTTC.

This chain joins TRBV10-3 and TRBJ2-7, with 8 bases matching TRBD1. In germline, CDR1 is ENHRY, CDR2 SYGVKD. The ends lost 2 bases at V and 2 bases at J; junction bases unmatched: 5. CDR3 length: 15 residues. The CDR3 DNA sequence: TGTGCCATCAGTGAGCCGGGACAGGTAGCCTACGAGCAGTACTTC. Translated, it gives CAISEPGQVAYEQYF.

This sequence joins TRBV5-1 and TRBJ2-5; D perhaps matches TRBD2 (5 bases). V gave up 1 base and J gave up 2 bases, with 15 bases separating them. This CDR3 has 16 residues. CDR1 is SGHRS, CDR2 YFSETQ, per germline. The CDR3 sequence: CASSLRPSGRQETQYF. Here the CDR3 DNA reads TGCGCCAGCAGCTTGCGCCCATCTGGGAGACAAGAGACCCAGTACTTC.

The chain joins TRBV28 to TRBJ2-7, with 14 bases lining up with TRBD2. The CDR3 extends over 16 amino acids. The V gene end was trimmed by 5 bases and the J gene end by 3 bases; junction bases not matched to a gene: 6. In germline, CDR1 is MDHEN, CDR2 SYDVKM. CDR3 coding DNA: TGTGCCAGCAGTCCCTCGGGACTAGCGGGAGACTACGAGCAGTACTTC. Its translation: CASSPSGLAGDYEQYF.

Notes on this clone: One junction end does not reproduce the germline sequence, and a read error may be involved. CDR3 loop: CSARAPLIF. CDR3 nucleotide sequence: TGCAGTGCTAGAGCCCCGTTGATCTTC. The V call is TRBV20-1, the J call TRBJ2-1, with D unclear. The CDR3 spans 9 residues. Germline values: CDR1 DFQATT, CDR2 SNEGSKA (reference sequence).

This chain uses TRBV5-6 with TRBJ2-7; D gene uncertain. Germline CDR1 is SGHDT and CDR2 is YYEEEE. The V and J ends lost 0 bases and 0 bases respectively, with 7 bases between them. The CDR3 totals 14 residues. CDR3 coding DNA: TGTGCCAGCAGCTTGGGATACATCTCCTACGAGCAGTACTTC. Its protein product is CASSLGYISYEQYF.

This chain's CDR3 is CASSKENPVASGTRETQYF. The CDR3 DNA sequence: TGTGCCAGCAGTAAAGAGAACCCCGTGGCTAGCGGGACCCGCGAGACCCAGTACTTC. This chain joins TRBV2 and TRBJ2-5, with 9 nucleotides matching TRBD2. The CDR3 contains 19 residues. J gave up 5 bases and V 5 bases, and 21 bases lay outside the gene matches. Germline CDR1 and CDR2: SNHLY and FYNNEI.

The V call is TRBV9, the J call TRBJ1-3; TRBD1 might be the D (6 bases). This CDR3 is 15 amino acids long. Germline V lookup: CDR1 SGDLS, CDR2 YYNGEE. V gave up 3 bases and J gave up 2 bases, with 12 bases separating them. The CDR3 sequence is CASSAQQGTGNTIYF. In nucleotides, the CDR3 is TGTGCCAGCAGCGCCCAACAGGGAACTGGAAACACCATATATTTT.

This clone has a handful of counts. This sequence joins TRBV28 and TRBJ1-2; D is ambiguous. V lost 3 bases, J lost 2 bases, and 7 bases lay in between. Germline CDR1 MDHEN, CDR2 SYDVKM. The CDR3 is made up of 13 amino acids. The CDR3, as DNA: TGTGCCAGCAGTTTGAGTGGGAACTATGGCTACACCTTC. Residues: CASSLSGNYGYTF.

The chain carries TRBV9 and TRBJ2-1; D remains unclear. The CDR3 length is 11 residues. The V and J ends lost 3 bases and 10 bases respectively, with 8 bases between them. Germline CDR1 reads SGDLS; CDR2 reads YYNGEE. CDR3 sequence (DNA): TGTGCCAGCAGCGGATCAGACGAGCAGTTCTTC. Amino acid sequence: CASSGSDEQFF.

The rearrangement joins TRBV20-1 to TRBJ2-5, with D hard to call. Germline CDR1 and CDR2: DFQATT and SNEGSKA (reference sequence). Deletions cut 5 bases from V and 1 base from J, with 5 bases between. The CDR3 runs to 11 residues. The CDR3 DNA is TGCAGTGCTGGAGTCCAAGAGACCCAGTACTTC. It encodes CSAGVQETQYF.